This T cell receptor (beta chain) was identified in a study of response to subunit inactivated influenza vaccine. The CDR3 is 14 amino acids. Deletions cut 10 bases from V and 2 bases from J, with 15 bases between. For this clonotype: What it binds is unknown.

TCRdb called the RT-PCR reads again in MiXCR, with one record for every CDR3 protein. The sample yields about 650,000 distinct CDR3 sequences, around 15% seen once. Study-wide results and caveats: Few additional T cells are recruited per seasonal influenza vaccination, authors suggested.

The specimen was PBMCs from blood, collected 14 to 15 days before vaccination. The sequence was collected from a man between 50 and 59 years old who received an inactivated influenza vaccine. The rearrangement joins TRBV12-3 or TRBV12-4 to TRBJ2-4, with D uncertain. DNA of the CDR3: TGTGCCACCGCTTGGCGGTATTCCAAAAACATTCAGTACTTC. Protein: CATAWRYSKNIQYF.